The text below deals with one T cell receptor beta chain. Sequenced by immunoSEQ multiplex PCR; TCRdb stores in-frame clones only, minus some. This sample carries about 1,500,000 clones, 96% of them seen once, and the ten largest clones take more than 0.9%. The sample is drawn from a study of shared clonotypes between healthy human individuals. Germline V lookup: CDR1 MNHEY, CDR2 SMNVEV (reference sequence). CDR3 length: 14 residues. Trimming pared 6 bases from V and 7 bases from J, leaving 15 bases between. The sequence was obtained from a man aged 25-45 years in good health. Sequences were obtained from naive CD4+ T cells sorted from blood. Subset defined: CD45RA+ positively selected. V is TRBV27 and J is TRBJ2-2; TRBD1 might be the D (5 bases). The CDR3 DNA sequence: TGTGCCAGCAGCCAGAATGAAGGGGACGGGGAGCTGTTTTTT. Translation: CASSQNEGDGELFF.